Below are 25 T cell receptor beta chains sequenced from a single sample in a study of shared clonotypes between healthy human individuals. Measured with immunoSEQ multiplex PCR; TCRdb has only the in-frame clones, and not every one. The table includes hundreds of thousands of clones, 85% to 95% detected once. As defined, naive CD8 cells were CD45RO-negative and positively selected for CCR7, with terminally differentiated effector memory CD45RA+ cells excluded. Sequenced sample: naive CD8+ T cells sorted from blood. These receptors all stem from a young woman in good health.

The chain has TRBV7-6 and TRBJ1-3, with a weak D call TRBD1 (5 bases). V lost 1 base, J lost 0 bases, and 19 bases lay in between. The germline CDR1 and CDR2 sequences are SGHVS and FNYEAQ. The CDR3 is 19 residues long. The CDR3 spells CASSLDIQGLHVSGNTIYF. In nucleotides, the CDR3 is TGTGCCAGCAGCTTAGATATTCAGGGTTTGCACGTCTCTGGAAACACCATATATTTT.

V and J are TRBV5-6 and TRBJ2-7, with 9 bases identical to TRBD2. The CDR3 extends over 16 amino acids. After removal of 3 bases from V and 7 bases from J, the junction contained 14 bases not matched to a gene. CDR1 and CDR2 (germline): SGHDT, YYEEEE. The CDR3 loop is CASSWEIAGASGEQYF. The CDR3 DNA reads as TGTGCCAGCAGCTGGGAGATAGCGGGAGCTTCGGGAGAGCAGTACTTC.

The chain recombines TRBV13 with TRBJ1-2; tentatively, D is TRBD1 (5 bases). This CDR3 has 14 residues. The ends were cut back, 0 bases at V and 2 bases at J, with 7 bases in the middle. Looked up from germline, CDR1 is PRHDT and CDR2 is FYEKMQ (reference sequence). The CDR3 bases are TGTGCCAGCAGCTTAGGCCGGGACAACTATGGCTACACCTTC. Translation gives CASSLGRDNYGYTF.

The chain couples TRBV6-1 to TRBJ2-1; 11 bases line up with TRBD2. Trimming at V came to 4 bases and at J to 3 bases, leaving 5 bases not matched to a gene. This CDR3 region has 16 residues. Germline CDR1 reads MNHNS; CDR2 reads SASEGT. CDR3 loop: CASSGPGLAGYNEQFF. Here the CDR3 DNA reads TGTGCCAGCAGTGGCCCCGGACTAGCGGGCTACAATGAGCAGTTCTTC.

The chain couples TRBV28 to TRBJ2-1; possible D gene TRBD1, 6 bases. The CDR3 contains 13 residues. Germline lookup yields CDR1 MDHEN and CDR2 SYDVKM. Trimming cost V 11 bases and J 1 base, with 12 bases left between them. In nucleotides, the CDR3 is TGTGCCCACAGGGTAGGGTCCTACAATGAGCAGTTCTTC. Translation gives CAHRVGSYNEQFF.

Only a few counts were recorded for this clone. This sequence joins TRBV27 and TRBJ2-7; D ambiguous. CDR1 is MNHEY and CDR2 is SMNVEV in the germline V gene (reference sequence). The CDR3 is made up of 14 amino acids. V lost 3 bases and J 0 bases, leaving 9 bases between the germline ends. CDR3 sequence (DNA): TGTGCCAGCAGTTTTAGTAGCCCCTCCTACGAGCAGTACTTC. Its translation is CASSFSSPSYEQYF.

The count of this clone is one. The chain couples TRBV5-1 to TRBJ1-3; D is uncertain. CDR1 and CDR2 from the germline V gene are SGHRS and YFSETQ. Trimming pared 4 bases from V and 8 bases from J, leaving 22 bases between. The length of the CDR3 is 16 residues. The CDR3 protein is CASSPGIGPLVDTIYF. CDR3 bases: TGCGCCAGCAGCCCCGGTATTGGACCCCTTGTAGACACCATATATTTT.

This sequence joins TRBV9 and TRBJ2-1; D uncertain. V lost 2 bases and J 8 bases, leaving 11 bases between the germline ends. Germline loops: CDR1 SGDLS, CDR2 YYNGEE. The length of the CDR3 is 13 residues. The CDR3 loop is CASSVSGLDEQFF. DNA of the CDR3: TGTGCCAGCAGCGTTTCCGGGTTGGATGAGCAGTTCTTC.

The chain carries TRBV28 and TRBJ1-5, with 8 bases fitting TRBD1. This CDR3 is 17 amino acids long. Germline CDR1 reads MDHEN; CDR2 reads SYDVKM. Germline trimming cut 6 bases from V and 4 bases from J; bases unmatched to any gene: 14. The CDR3 DNA reads as TGTGCCAGCAGGACAGGGGTCGGACGGTTCGGGAATCAGCCCCAGCATTTT. As protein: CASRTGVGRFGNQPQHF.

The chain combines TRBV11-2 with TRBJ2-7, with 8 bases aligning to TRBD1. CDR1 SGHAT and CDR2 FQNNGV come from the germline V gene. The CDR3 contains 16 residues. J gave up 6 bases and V 1 base, and 11 bases lay outside the gene matches. The CDR3 loop reads CASSLGGQGDVFEQYF. The CDR3 DNA follows: TGTGCCAGCAGCTTAGGCGGACAGGGAGATGTCTTCGAGCAGTACTTC.

CDR3 sequence (DNA): TGTGCCAGTAGTAGTGGGACAGGGGACTACGAGCAGTACTTC. It translates to CASSSGTGDYEQYF. The V call is TRBV19, the J call TRBJ2-5, with 10 bases identical to TRBD1. Judging by the DNA end, TRBJ2-7 fits better; the J call may be wrong. The CDR3 has 14 amino acids. Germline V lookup: CDR1 LNHDA, CDR2 SQIVND (reference sequence).

This clone was seen just once. V usage is TRBV7-8 and J usage is TRBJ2-7; the D gene could be TRBD1 or TRBD2 (6 bases each). The length of the CDR3 is 14 residues. Looked up from germline, CDR1 is SGHVS and CDR2 is FQNEAQ. V gave up 1 base and J gave up 3 bases, with 10 bases separating them. The CDR3 region is CASSLGGGLYEQYF. CDR3 DNA sequence: TGTGCCAGCAGCTTAGGTGGGGGGCTCTACGAGCAGTACTTC.

This clone has just one count. The J gene is TRBJ1-2, the V gene TRBV29-1; weak D call: TRBD1 (5 bases). CDR3 size: 14 residues. The germline V gene encodes CDR1 SQVTM and CDR2 ANQGSEA. V was cut by 1 base and J by 4 bases, with 13 bases left in between. As DNA, the CDR3 is TGCAGCGTTGAAGGAGGACAAGGGGCCTATGGCTACACCTTC. Its translation is CSVEGGQGAYGYTF.

The table lists this clone with a count of one. Other DNA sequences in the same sample also yield this CDR3. The chain joins TRBV27 to TRBJ2-7, with D possibly matching TRBD2 (6 bases). This CDR3 comprises 12 residues. The ends were cut back, 3 bases at V and 7 bases at J, with 10 bases in the middle. Germline V gene sequence: CDR1 MNHEY, CDR2 SMNVEV (reference sequence). The CDR3 region is CASSLIRGEQYF. The CDR3 DNA reads as TGTGCCAGCAGTTTGATTCGGGGGGAGCAGTACTTC.

This chain connects TRBV5-1 to TRBJ2-7; D remains unclear. Germline CDR1 SGHRS, CDR2 YFSETQ. This CDR3 has 12 residues. V was shortened by 7 bases and J by 3 bases, with 11 bases between the two germline ends. The CDR3: CASQTESYEQYF. The CDR3 nucleotides are TGCGCCAGCCAAACAGAAAGCTACGAGCAGTACTTC.

J is TRBJ1-1 and V is TRBV29-1; D may be TRBD1 (5 bases). V lost 0 bases and J lost 1, with 9 bases in between. Germline CDR1 is SQVTM and CDR2 is ANQGSEA. CDR3 length: 14 amino acids. The CDR3 spells CSVEEPGRNTEAFF. In DNA, the CDR3 is TGCAGCGTTGAAGAACCAGGGAGGAACACTGAAGCTTTCTTT.

The chain uses TRBV4-1 and TRBJ2-4; D unresolved. Germline V gene lookup returns CDR1 MGHRA and CDR2 YSYEKL. The V gene lost 0 bases and the J gene lost 0 bases, with 12 bases spanning the gap. The CDR3 extends over 17 amino acids. The CDR3 loop is CASSQDEQTLAKNIQYF. CDR3 DNA sequence: TGCGCCAGCAGCCAAGATGAACAGACCCTAGCCAAAAACATTCAGTACTTC.

The chain couples TRBV19 to TRBJ1-6; TRBD1 matches at 8 bases. This CDR3 is built from 16 residues. The J segment lost 6 bases and the V segment lost 5 bases, leaving 9 bases of the junction unmatched. Germline assignment: CDR1 LNHDA and CDR2 SQIVND (reference sequence). The CDR3 is CASSGGQGIFNSPLHF. For the CDR3, the DNA is TGTGCCAGTAGTGGAGGACAGGGAATTTTTAATTCACCCCTCCACTTT.

The chain employs TRBV11-2 and TRBJ2-7; the match to TRBD2 covers 7 bases. Trimming at V came to 5 bases and at J to 4 bases, leaving 8 bases not matched to a gene. Germline CDR1 reads SGHAT; CDR2 reads FQNNGV. The CDR3 runs 14 residues. The CDR3 nucleotides are TGTGCCAGCAGCCCAGGACTAGACTCTTACGAGCAGTACTTC. Encoded protein: CASSPGLDSYEQYF.

The chain employs TRBV11-2 and TRBJ2-5; 9 nucleotides match TRBD1. Germline CDR1 reads SGHAT; CDR2 reads FQNNGV. V lost 6 bases to trimming and J lost 5 bases; unmatched junction nucleotides: 7. The length of the CDR3 is 14 residues. The CDR3 DNA follows: TGTGCCAGCAGGGCTGCTGGACAGGGGGAGACCCAGTACTTC. Amino acids: CASRAAGQGETQYF. Drawing the rest from reference TRBV11-2 and TRBJ2-5, the complete variable domain is EAGVAQSPRYKIIEKRQSVAFWCNPISGHATLYWYQQILGQGPKLLIQFQNNGVVDDSQLPKDRFSAERLKGVDSTLKIQPAKLEDSAVYLCASRAAGQGETQYFGPGTRLLVL.

The chain has TRBV5-1 and TRBJ1-1; 8 bases line up with TRBD1. In germline, CDR1 is SGHRS, CDR2 YFSETQ. The V and J ends lost 4 bases and 1 base, in that order; junction bases with no gene match: 24. The CDR3 runs to 21 residues. The chain's CDR3 is CASSPAQGGVLEVSWNTEAFF. The CDR3 DNA follows: TGCGCCAGCAGCCCCGCACAGGGGGGTGTCTTGGAGGTTTCATGGAACACTGAAGCTTTCTTT.

This clone occurred a few times. This chain connects TRBV6-5 to TRBJ2-2; D ambiguous. V was pared by 10 bases and J by 8 bases, with 17 bases between. This CDR3 has 13 residues. The germline V gene encodes CDR1 MNHEY and CDR2 SVGAGI. The CDR3 DNA follows: TGTGCCACCCGTGGGCGGAGTTTTGGGGAGCTGTTTTTT. It is translated as CATRGRSFGELFF.

This chain links TRBV11-2 with TRBJ2-2; the D gene is possibly TRBD2 (6 bases). V was trimmed by 0 bases and J by 8 bases, leaving 16 bases between them. The CDR3 is 16 amino acids. Germline CDR1 is SGHAT and CDR2 is FQNNGV. The CDR3 here is CASSLDGGEEVGELFF. CDR3 sequence (DNA): TGTGCCAGCAGCTTAGATGGCGGGGAGGAGGTTGGGGAGCTGTTTTTT.

In DNA form, the CDR3 reads TGTGCCAGCACCCAACGGACTAGCGGTCCCTACGAGCAGTACTTC. Translating it yields CASTQRTSGPYEQYF. The V and J genes are TRBV11-1 and TRBJ2-5, with 10 bases aligning to TRBD2. The DNA end is a closer match to TRBJ2-7, so the J assignment may be wrong. The CDR3 is made up of 15 amino acids. Germline loops: CDR1 SGHAT, CDR2 FQDESV (reference sequence).

V is TRBV2 and J is TRBJ1-2; the D gene is possibly TRBD1 (5 bases). From germline, CDR1 is SNHLY and CDR2 FYNNEI. This CDR3 has 11 residues. Between the trimmed V and J ends, which lost 4 bases and 6 bases, there was a span of 6 bases. In nucleotides, the CDR3 is TGTGCCAGCAGTGGAGGGGATGGCTACACCTTC. This translates into CASSGGDGYTF.